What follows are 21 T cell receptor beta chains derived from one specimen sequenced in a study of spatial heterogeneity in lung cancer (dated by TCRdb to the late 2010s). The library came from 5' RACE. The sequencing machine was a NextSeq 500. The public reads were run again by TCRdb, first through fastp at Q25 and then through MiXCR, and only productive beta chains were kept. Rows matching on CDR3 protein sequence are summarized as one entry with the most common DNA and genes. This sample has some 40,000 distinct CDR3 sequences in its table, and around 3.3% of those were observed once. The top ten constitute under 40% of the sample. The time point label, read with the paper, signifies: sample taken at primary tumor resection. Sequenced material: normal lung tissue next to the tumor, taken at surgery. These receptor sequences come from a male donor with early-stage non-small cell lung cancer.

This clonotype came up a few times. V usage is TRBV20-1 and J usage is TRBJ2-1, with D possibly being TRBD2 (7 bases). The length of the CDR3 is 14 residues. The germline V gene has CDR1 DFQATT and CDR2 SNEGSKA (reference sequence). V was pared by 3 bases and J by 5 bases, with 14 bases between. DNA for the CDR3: TGCAGTGCTAGCGGGGGGCTGTCAGACAATGAGCAGTTCTTC. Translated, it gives CSASGGLSDNEQFF.

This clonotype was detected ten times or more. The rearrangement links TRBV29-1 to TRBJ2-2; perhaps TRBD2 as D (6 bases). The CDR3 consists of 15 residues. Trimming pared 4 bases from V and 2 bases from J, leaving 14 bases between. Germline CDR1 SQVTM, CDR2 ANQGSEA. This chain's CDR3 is CSVGLLGGNTGELFF. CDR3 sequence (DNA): TGCAGCGTTGGTCTCCTGGGGGGAAACACCGGGGAGCTGTTTTTT.

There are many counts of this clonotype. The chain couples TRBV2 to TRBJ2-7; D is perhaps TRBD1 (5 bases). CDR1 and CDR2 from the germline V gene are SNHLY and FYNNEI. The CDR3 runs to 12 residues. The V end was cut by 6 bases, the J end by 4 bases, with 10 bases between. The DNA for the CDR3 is TGTGCCAGCAGCCAGGGATATTACGAGCAGTACTTC. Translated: CASSQGYYEQYF.

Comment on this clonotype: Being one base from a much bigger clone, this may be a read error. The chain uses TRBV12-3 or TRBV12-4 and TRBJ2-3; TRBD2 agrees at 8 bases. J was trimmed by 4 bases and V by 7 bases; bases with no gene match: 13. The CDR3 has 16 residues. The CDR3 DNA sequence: TGTGCCAGCAATCCCCGACAAGGACTAGCCCCAGATACGCAGTATTTT. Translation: CASNPRQGLAPDTQYF.

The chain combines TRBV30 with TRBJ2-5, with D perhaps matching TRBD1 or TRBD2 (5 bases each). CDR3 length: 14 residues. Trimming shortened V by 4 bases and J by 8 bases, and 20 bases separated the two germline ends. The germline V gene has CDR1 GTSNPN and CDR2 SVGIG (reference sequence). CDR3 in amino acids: CAWTWGAGLETQYF. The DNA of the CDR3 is TGTGCCTGGACTTGGGGCGCGGGTCTAGAAACCCAGTACTTC.

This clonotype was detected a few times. CDR3 sequence (DNA): TGTGCCAGCAGCACCTCTCACAGGGGGAGCGAGCAGTACTTC. It translates to CASSTSHRGSEQYF. J is TRBJ2-7 and V is TRBV7-9, with 8 bases fitting TRBD1. Germline values: CDR1 SEHNR, CDR2 FQNEAQ (reference sequence). Germline trimming cut 5 bases from V and 6 bases from J; bases unmatched to any gene: 9. This CDR3 has 14 amino acids.

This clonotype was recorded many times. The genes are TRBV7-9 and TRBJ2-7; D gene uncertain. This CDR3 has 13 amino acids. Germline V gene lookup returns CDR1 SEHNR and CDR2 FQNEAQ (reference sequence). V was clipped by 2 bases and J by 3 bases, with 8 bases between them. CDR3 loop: CASSLSGVYEQYF. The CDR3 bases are TGTGCCAGCAGCTTATCTGGCGTCTACGAGCAGTACTTC.

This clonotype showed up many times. DNA for the CDR3: TGCAGCGCCACCACTCGACAGTTTGAACGCGATACGCAGTATTTT. Translating it yields CSATTRQFERDTQYF. This chain connects TRBV29-1 to TRBJ2-3, with D possibly being TRBD1 (5 bases). CDR1 SQVTM and CDR2 ANQGSEA come from the germline V gene. The CDR3 extends over 15 amino acids. Trimming shortened V by 7 bases and J by 6 bases, and 23 bases separated the two germline ends.

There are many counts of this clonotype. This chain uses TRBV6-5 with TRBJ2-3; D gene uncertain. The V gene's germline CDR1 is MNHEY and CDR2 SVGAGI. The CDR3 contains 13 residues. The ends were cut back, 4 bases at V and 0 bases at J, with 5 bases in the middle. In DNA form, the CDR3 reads TGTGCCAGCAGTTTACAGAGCACAGATACGCAGTATTTT. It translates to CASSLQSTDTQYF.

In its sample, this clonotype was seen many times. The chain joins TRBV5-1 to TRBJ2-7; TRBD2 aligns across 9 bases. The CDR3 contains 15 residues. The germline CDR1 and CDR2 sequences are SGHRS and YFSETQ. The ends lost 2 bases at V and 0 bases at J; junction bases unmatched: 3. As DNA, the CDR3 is TGCGCCAGCAGCTTATCTAGCGGGGTCTCCTACGAGCAGTACTTC. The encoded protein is CASSLSSGVSYEQYF.

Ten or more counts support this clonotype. CDR3 bases: TGTGCCATCAGTGTTTCAGGGGACACAGATACGCAGTATTTT. The encoded protein is CAISVSGDTDTQYF. The chain recombines TRBV10-3 with TRBJ2-3; TRBD1 is a possible D gene (6 bases). V lost 4 bases to trimming and J lost 2 bases, with 10 bases between them. CDR1 ENHRY and CDR2 SYGVKD come from the germline V gene. The CDR3 covers 14 residues.

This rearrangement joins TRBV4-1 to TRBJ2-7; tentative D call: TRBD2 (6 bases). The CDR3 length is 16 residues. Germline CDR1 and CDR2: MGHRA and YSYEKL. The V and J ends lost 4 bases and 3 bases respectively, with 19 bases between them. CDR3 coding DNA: TGCGCCAGCAGCCCCTTACCCCCCCCCGGGAGCTACGAGCAGTACTTC. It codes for CASSPLPPPGSYEQYF.

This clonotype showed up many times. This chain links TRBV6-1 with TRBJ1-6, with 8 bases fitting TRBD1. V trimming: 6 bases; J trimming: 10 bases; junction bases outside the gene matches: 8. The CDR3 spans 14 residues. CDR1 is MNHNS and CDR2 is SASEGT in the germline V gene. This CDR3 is CASSDRGVGSPLHF. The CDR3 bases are TGTGCCAGCAGCGACAGGGGAGTTGGGTCACCCCTCCACTTT.

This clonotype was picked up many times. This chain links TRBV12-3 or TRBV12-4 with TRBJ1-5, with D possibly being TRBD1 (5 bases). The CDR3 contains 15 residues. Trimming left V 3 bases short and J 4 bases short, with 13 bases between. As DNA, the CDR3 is TGTGCCAGCAGTTTGTTGACAGCGCAAAATCAGCCCCAGCATTTT. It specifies CASSLLTAQNQPQHF.

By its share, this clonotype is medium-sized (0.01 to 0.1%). In nucleotides, the CDR3 is TGTGCCAGCAGCTTAACCGCGGGACTAGTAAAGTACGAGCAGTACTTC. Translated, it gives CASSLTAGLVKYEQYF. The chain employs TRBV12-3 or TRBV12-4 and TRBJ2-7; 8 bases fit TRBD2. The CDR3 runs 16 residues. The ends lost 6 bases at V and 4 bases at J; junction bases unmatched: 14.

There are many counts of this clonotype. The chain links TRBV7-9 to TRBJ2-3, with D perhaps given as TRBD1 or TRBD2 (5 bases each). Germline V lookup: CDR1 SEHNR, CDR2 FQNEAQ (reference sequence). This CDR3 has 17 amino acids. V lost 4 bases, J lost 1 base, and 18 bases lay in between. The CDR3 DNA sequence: TGTGCCAGCAGCTCTTACCCCGACAGCGGACGCACAGATACGCAGTATTTT. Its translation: CASSSYPDSGRTDTQYF.

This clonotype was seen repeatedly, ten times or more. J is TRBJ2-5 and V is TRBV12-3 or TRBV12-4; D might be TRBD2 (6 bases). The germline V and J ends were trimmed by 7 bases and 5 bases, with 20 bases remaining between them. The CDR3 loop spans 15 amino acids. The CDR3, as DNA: TGTGCCAGCAACCGAGCGCCGGGAGTTGGGGAGACCCAGTACTTC. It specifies CASNRAPGVGETQYF.

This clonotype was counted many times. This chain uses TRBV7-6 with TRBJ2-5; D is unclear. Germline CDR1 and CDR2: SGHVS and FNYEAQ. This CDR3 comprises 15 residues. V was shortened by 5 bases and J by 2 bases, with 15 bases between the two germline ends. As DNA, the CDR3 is TGTGCCAGCAGCCCCGCCCCCCAGAATCAAGAGACCCAGTACTTC. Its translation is CASSPAPQNQETQYF. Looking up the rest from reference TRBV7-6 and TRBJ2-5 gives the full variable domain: GAGVSQSPRYKVTKRGQDVALRCDPISGHVSLYWYRQALGQGPEFLTYFNYEAQQDKSGLPNDRFSAERPEGSISTLTIQRTEQRDSAMYRCASSPAPQNQETQYFGPGTRLLVL.

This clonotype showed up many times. The CDR3 loop reads CASSDGGLQPQHF. Written as DNA, the CDR3 is TGCGCCAGCAGTGATGGGGGGCTCCAGCCCCAGCATTTT. The chain combines TRBV10-2 with TRBJ1-5, with D maybe TRBD1 (6 bases). The V gene's germline CDR1 is WSHSY and CDR2 SAAADI. The V and J ends lost 3 bases and 7 bases respectively, with 10 bases between them. CDR3 length equals 13 residues.

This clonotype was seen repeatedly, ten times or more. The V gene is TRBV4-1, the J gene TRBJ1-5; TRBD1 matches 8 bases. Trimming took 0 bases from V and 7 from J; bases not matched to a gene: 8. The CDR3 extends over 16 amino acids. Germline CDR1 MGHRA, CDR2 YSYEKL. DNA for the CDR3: TGCGCCAGCAGCCAAGATGTCAGACAGGGGATCCAGCCCCAGCATTTT. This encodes CASSQDVRQGIQPQHF.

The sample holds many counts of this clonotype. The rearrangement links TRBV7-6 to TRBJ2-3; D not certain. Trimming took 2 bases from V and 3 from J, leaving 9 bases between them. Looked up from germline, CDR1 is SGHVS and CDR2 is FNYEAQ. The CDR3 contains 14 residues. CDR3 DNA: TGTGCCAGCAGCTTAACCCTTACGACAGATACGCAGTATTTT. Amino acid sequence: CASSLTLTTDTQYF.